Listed below are T cell receptor beta chains from one sample, sequenced in a study of chronic HIV infection and antiretroviral therapy. Each CDR3 protein gets one entry after TCRdb re-called the 5' RACE reads with MiXCR. Of roughly 48,000 distinct CDR3 sequences in the sample, 19% are singletons; the top ten hold 2.5% to 3%. What was sequenced was peripheral blood. Source of these receptors: an adult who had HIV and had not received antiretroviral therapy, or was an uninfected healthy control (not recorded which). Both conserved end residues are part of each CDR3. D genes are given only for firm matches. Only part of the rows carry a size: once, few, many, or a class if the clone is expanded.

V gene	D gene	clone size	J gene	CDR3 protein	CDR3 DNA
TRBV28	TRBD1	few	TRBJ2-7	CASSFQGAAYEQYF	TGTGCCAGCAGTTTCCAGGGGGCTGCCTACGAGCAGTACTTC
TRBV12-3/TRBV12-4	TRBD1	few	TRBJ1-2	CASSLGTGYGYTF	TGTGCCAGCAGTTTAGGGACAGGGTATGGCTACACCTTC
TRBV4-1	-	-	TRBJ2-7	CASKPTVPSYEQYF	TGCGCCAGCAAGCCTACAGTCCCTTCCTACGAGCAGTACTTC
TRBV3-1	TRBD2	few	TRBJ2-4	CASSRSGTSLSKNIQYF	TGTGCCAGCAGCCGCTCCGGGACTAGCTTAAGCAAAAACATTCAGTACTTC
TRBV5-5	-	-	TRBJ1-1	CASSLVTVATEAFF	TGTGCCAGCAGCTTGGTGACAGTTGCAACTGAAGCTTTCTTT
TRBV28	-	few	TRBJ2-7	CASSLTTPVEQYF	TGTGCCAGCAGTTTGACCACTCCCGTCGAGCAGTACTTC
TRBV3-1	TRBD1	-	TRBJ1-2	CASSHTPDRGYNYGYTF	TGTGCCAGCAGCCATACCCCAGACAGGGGATATAACTATGGCTACACCTTC
TRBV4-2	TRBD2	few	TRBJ2-3	CASSQSPGGRSADTQYF	TGTGCCAGCAGCCAATCCCCTGGCGGGAGAAGCGCAGATACGCAGTATTTT
TRBV4-1	TRBD1	-	TRBJ2-4	CASSHNDRGRLDIQYF	TGCGCCAGCAGCCACAACGACAGGGGGCGCTTGGACATTCAGTACTTC
TRBV27	TRBD1	-	TRBJ1-1	CASSTNRGLNTEAFF	TGTGCCAGCAGTACCAACAGGGGACTTAACACTGAAGCTTTCTTT
TRBV29-1	TRBD2	-	TRBJ2-1	CSVEGRRESSYNEQFF	TGCAGCGTTGAAGGCAGGCGGGAGAGCTCCTACAATGAGCAGTTCTTC
TRBV2	-	-	TRBJ1-4	CASSAGPRGEKLFF	TGTGCCAGCAGTGCCGGGCCAAGAGGGGAAAAACTGTTTTTT
TRBV18	-	few	TRBJ1-4	CASSPSLNEKLFF	TGTGCCAGCTCACCGTCGCTTAATGAAAAACTGTTTTTT
TRBV2	TRBD1	once	TRBJ2-1	CASRGQGAGEQFF	TGTGCCAGCAGGGGACAGGGGGCGGGTGAGCAGTTCTTC